This record concerns one TCR beta chain sequence. This CDR3 spans 18 amino acids. The ends were cut back, 0 bases at V and 5 bases at J, with 21 bases in the middle. CDR1 and CDR2 from the germline V gene are LNHDA and SQIVND (reference sequence). Sequencing was performed with immunoSEQ multiplex PCR; in TCRdb, only in-frame clones are kept and a portion is missing. This table holds approximately 70,000 clones, over 70% found once. This sample stems from a study of OX40 agonist ivuxolimab in advanced cancers. J is TRBJ2-3 and V is TRBV19, with a weak D call TRBD2 (5 bases). The receptor's source is an adult with an advanced solid tumor such as melanoma, head and neck, liver or kidney cancer. Sequencing used CD4+ or CD8+ T cells sorted from blood, obtained in a trial of the OX40 agonist ivuxolimab. In nucleotides, the CDR3 is TGTGCCAGTAGTATAGATCCCCCTTACCGGGAAGCGGAAGATACGCAGTATTTT. Encoded protein: CASSIDPPYREAEDTQYF.